The 32 T cell receptor beta chains below come from one sample, sequenced in a study of blood T cell repertoires in COVID-19. Assay: immunoSEQ multiplex PCR; the TCRdb copy retains only in-frame clones and omits some. The table records some 230,000 clones, roughly four fifths of them present only once. The sequencing input was peripheral blood. The receptors here all came from a woman between 55 and 75 years old with acute or convalescent COVID-19.

The chain's CDR3 is CASSFGFEGVEGGYTF. In nucleotides, the CDR3 is TGTGCCAGCAGCTTTGGTTTCGAGGGGGTAGAGGGCGGCTACACCTTC. The chain couples TRBV7-9 to TRBJ1-2, with D possibly being TRBD1 (6 bases). The CDR3 has 16 amino acids. CDR1 and CDR2 (germline): SEHNR, FQNEAQ (reference sequence). Trimming took off 3 bases at V and 8 bases at J, with 22 bases between the two ends.

Remarks on this clone: Within the sample, other DNA sequences also encode this same CDR3. The CDR3 coding sequence is TGTGCCAGCAGCACAGGGGGCCCCCCCTACGAGCAGTACTTC. Amino acids: CASSTGGPPYEQYF. This sequence joins TRBV9 and TRBJ2-7; the match to TRBD1 covers 9 bases. This CDR3 region has 14 residues. Germline V gives CDR1 SGDLS, CDR2 YYNGEE. Trimming removed 4 bases from V and 2 bases from J; junction bases left unmatched: 4.

The chain combines TRBV6-1 with TRBJ2-2; 8 positions match TRBD1. Trimming at V came to 0 bases and at J to 3 bases, leaving 0 bases not matched to a gene. Germline assignment: CDR1 MNHNS and CDR2 SASEGT. This CDR3 spans 15 amino acids. CDR3 nucleotide sequence: TGTGCCAGCAGTGAAGCCAGGGGGCACACCGGGGAGCTGTTTTTT. Protein: CASSEARGHTGELFF.

The chain employs TRBV2 and TRBJ1-4, with a tentative D call TRBD1 (6 bases). CDR1 and CDR2 from the germline V gene are SNHLY and FYNNEI. V shed 5 bases and J shed 3 bases, with 13 bases lying between them. The CDR3 has 15 residues. In DNA form, the CDR3 reads TGTGCCAGCAGTTATACAGGGCAGGCTAATGAAAAACTGTTTTTT. Amino acid sequence: CASSYTGQANEKLFF.

The V and J genes are TRBV4-2 and TRBJ2-1, with D uncertain. Between the trimmed V and J ends, which lost 3 bases and 5 bases, there was a span of 11 bases. CDR1 is LGHNA, CDR2 YNFKEQ, per germline. There are 14 residues in the CDR3. The CDR3 reads CASSHPSDDNEQFF. The CDR3 coding sequence is TGTGCCAGCAGCCACCCGAGCGACGACAATGAGCAGTTCTTC.

There are many counts of this clone. V usage is TRBV6-6 and J usage is TRBJ1-2, with 7 bases lining up with TRBD1. V shed 5 bases, J shed 6 bases, and the junction held 12 bases outside the gene matches. The germline gives CDR1 MNHNY, CDR2 SVGAGI (reference sequence). The CDR3 totals 15 residues. The CDR3 sequence: CASSAQQGTGDGYTF. For the CDR3, the DNA is TGTGCCAGCAGTGCGCAACAGGGGACGGGTGATGGCTACACCTTC.

Remarks on this clone: Other DNA sequences of this sample code for an identical CDR3. The chain recombines TRBV3-1 (or the pseudogene TRBV3-2) with TRBJ1-2; 8 nucleotides match TRBD1. This CDR3 is built from 14 residues. The junction had 1 base not matched to a gene; V was cut back by 3 bases and J by 1 base. CDR1 is LGHDT and CDR2 is YNNKEL in the germline V gene (reference sequence). The CDR3 nucleotides are TGTGCCAGCAGCCAGGGGACAGGTAACTATGGCTACACCTTC. Its translation is CASSQGTGNYGYTF.

This chain uses TRBV7-9 with TRBJ2-7; 9 nucleotides match TRBD1. There are 16 residues in the CDR3. The junction had 6 bases not matched to a gene; V was cut back by 2 bases and J by 1 base. Germline CDR1 SEHNR, CDR2 FQNEAQ (reference sequence). Written as DNA, the CDR3 is TGTGCCAGCAGCTTAACAGGGGGCTCCCGGTCCTACGAGCAGTACTTC. It codes for CASSLTGGSRSYEQYF. Full variable domain (outside the CDR3, taken from reference TRBV7-9 and TRBJ2-7): DTGVSQNPRHKITKRGQNVTFRCDPISEHNRLYWYRQTLGQGPEFLTYFQNEAQLEKSRLLSDRFSAERPKGSFSTLEIQRTEQGDSAMYLCASSLTGGSRSYEQYFGPGTRLTVT.

This chain joins TRBV24-1 and TRBJ2-7; 7 positions match TRBD1. There are 14 residues in the CDR3. Trimming cost V 12 bases and J 3 bases; bases outside gene matches: 13. CDR1 is KGHDR and CDR2 is SFDVKD in the germline V gene. The CDR3 region is CAAQPTTGNYEQYF. CDR3 bases: TGTGCCGCCCAACCGACGACAGGGAACTACGAGCAGTACTTC.

This sequence joins TRBV11-2 and TRBJ1-3; tentatively, D is TRBD1 (6 bases). The CDR3 totals 16 residues. Trimming took 5 bases from V and 0 from J, leaving 14 bases between them. The germline V gene has CDR1 SGHAT and CDR2 FQNNGV. The CDR3 nucleotides read TGTGCCAGCAGCCCCGGCCGGGACAACTCTGGAAACACCATATATTTT. Translated: CASSPGRDNSGNTIYF.

The genes are TRBV5-4 and TRBJ2-7, with no clear D. Germline V gene sequence: CDR1 SGHNT, CDR2 YYREEE (reference sequence). The CDR3 is made up of 13 amino acids. V was cut by 4 bases and J by 3 bases, with 11 bases left in between. The CDR3 DNA sequence: TGTGCCAGCAGCCCCGGTCTTGGCTACGAGCAGTACTTC. Translation gives CASSPGLGYEQYF.

The chain carries TRBV5-1 and TRBJ2-7; 10 positions match TRBD2. The CDR3 extends over 15 amino acids. The V gene's germline CDR1 is SGHRS and CDR2 YFSETQ. The ends lost 4 bases at V and 2 bases at J; junction bases unmatched: 6. The CDR3 DNA reads TGCGCCAGCAGCATTAGCGGGGGGACCACCTACGAGCAGTACTTC. Translation: CASSISGGTTYEQYF.

This clone has only a few counts. The chain recombines TRBV5-1 with TRBJ2-2; 10 bases are shared with TRBD2. The V segment lost 0 bases and the J segment 5 bases; nucleotides outside the gene matches: 4. The CDR3 sequence is 16 residues long. Germline V gene lookup returns CDR1 SGHRS and CDR2 YFSETQ. The CDR3 sequence: CASSLDSGGPTGELFF. In DNA, the CDR3 is TGCGCCAGCAGCTTGGATAGCGGGGGGCCAACCGGGGAGCTGTTTTTT. The whole variable domain, filled in from reference TRBV5-1 and TRBJ2-2, reads KAGVTQTPRYLIKTRGQQVTLSCSPISGHRSVSWYQQTPGQGLQFLFEYFSETQRNKGNFPGRFSGRQFSNSRSEMNVSTLELGDSALYLCASSLDSGGPTGELFFGEGSRLTVL.

This sequence joins TRBV5-8 and TRBJ1-6; D is uncertain. CDR3 length equals 17 residues. Between the trimmed V and J ends, which lost 2 bases and 1 base, there was a span of 13 bases. Germline CDR1 SGHTS, CDR2 YDEGEE. This chain's CDR3 is CASSLNERGSYNSPLHF. CDR3 bases: TGTGCCAGCAGCTTAAACGAACGGGGTTCCTATAATTCACCCCTCCACTTT.

This clone has more than one count but fewer than ten. The chain uses TRBV5-1 and TRBJ2-7, with 12 nucleotides matching TRBD1. V lost 4 bases to trimming and J lost 3 bases; unmatched junction nucleotides: 5. In germline, CDR1 is SGHRS, CDR2 YFSETQ. The CDR3 extends over 15 amino acids. The CDR3 bases are TGCGCCAGCAGCCCGGGACAGGGGGCAAGCTACGAGCAGTACTTC. It is translated as CASSPGQGASYEQYF.

The CDR3 protein is CASSFGGKGELFF. CDR3 nucleotides: TGTGCCAGCAGTTTTGGGGGGAAGGGTGAACTGTTTTTT. The chain combines TRBV12-3 or TRBV12-4 with TRBJ1-4, with a possible D match to TRBD1 (5 bases). This CDR3 comprises 13 residues. Trimming took off 3 bases at V and 12 bases at J, with 14 bases between the two ends.

CDR3: CASSSRQGALYGYTF. The CDR3 DNA reads as TGTGCCAGCAGCTCCCGACAGGGGGCTTTATATGGCTACACCTTC. The V and J genes are TRBV7-9 and TRBJ1-2; 10 positions agree with TRBD1. The germline CDR1 and CDR2 sequences are SEHNR and FQNEAQ (reference sequence). The CDR3 has 15 residues. V lost 4 bases, J lost 5 bases, and 7 bases stayed unmatched.

The rearrangement uses TRBV28 and TRBJ1-2; 7 bases match TRBD1. J was trimmed by 2 bases and V by 2 bases; bases with no gene match: 5. CDR3 size: 15 residues. Per germline, CDR1 MDHEN and CDR2 SYDVKM. This chain's CDR3 is CASSLLGGSNYGYTF. The CDR3 DNA reads TGTGCCAGCAGTTTACTAGGGGGCTCAAACTATGGCTACACCTTC.

This rearrangement joins TRBV11-2 to TRBJ1-5, with D unclear. Germline-derived CDR1 and CDR2 are SGHAT and FQNNGV. V lost 0 bases, J lost 4 bases, and 4 bases lay in between. The CDR3 loop spans 13 amino acids. CDR3 loop: CASSLDRNQPQHF. CDR3 bases: TGTGCCAGCAGCTTAGACAGAAATCAGCCCCAGCATTTT. The whole variable domain, remainder taken from reference TRBV11-2 and TRBJ1-5, is EAGVAQSPRYKIIEKRQSVAFWCNPISGHATLYWYQQILGQGPKLLIQFQNNGVVDDSQLPKDRFSAERLKGVDSTLKIQPAKLEDSAVYLCASSLDRNQPQHFGDGTRLSIL.

The chain joins TRBV7-8 to TRBJ2-3, with 8 bases that match TRBD1. Per the germline V gene, CDR1 is SGHVS and CDR2 is FQNEAQ. Germline trimming cut 1 base from V and 4 bases from J; bases unmatched to any gene: 7. This CDR3 has 16 amino acids. For the CDR3, the DNA is TGTGCCAGCAGCTTAGACAGGGGGGCCGGTGCAGATACGCAGTATTTT. This sequence encodes CASSLDRGAGADTQYF. The variable domain in full, completed from reference TRBV7-8 and TRBJ2-3, reads GAGVSQSPRYKVAKRGQDVALRCDPISGHVSLFWYQQALGQGPEFLTYFQNEAQLDKSGLPSDRFFAERPEGSVSTLKIQRTQQEDSAVYLCASSLDRGAGADTQYFGPGTRLTVL.

This clone occurred once. The chain combines TRBV2 with TRBJ2-4; D perhaps matches TRBD1 (6 bases). The CDR3 is made up of 16 amino acids. The germline V gene has CDR1 SNHLY and CDR2 FYNNEI. V shed 4 bases and J shed 7 bases, with 20 bases lying between them. The CDR3 DNA follows: TGTGCCAGCAGTGTAAACCAAAACAGGGTTTGGAACATTCAGTACTTC. Amino acid sequence: CASSVNQNRVWNIQYF. The full variable domain, rest sourced from reference TRBV2 and TRBJ2-4, is EPEVTQTPSHQVTQMGQEVILRCVPISNHLYFYWYRQILGQKVEFLVSFYNNEISEKSEIFDDQFSVERPDGSNFTLKIRSTKLEDSAMYFCASSVNQNRVWNIQYFGAGTRLSVL.

V gene TRBV6-5 combines with J gene TRBJ1-2, with D possibly being TRBD1 (5 bases). The V and J ends lost 0 bases and 5 bases respectively, with 10 bases between them. Germline CDR1 MNHEY, CDR2 SVGAGI. The CDR3 is made up of 14 amino acids. The CDR3 bases are TGTGCCAGCAGTTACTCCAGGGTTGGGTATGGCTACACCTTC. This codes for CASSYSRVGYGYTF.

The chain joins TRBV2 to TRBJ1-6; TRBD1 is a possible D gene (6 bases). The CDR3 contains 14 residues. Germline assignment: CDR1 SNHLY and CDR2 FYNNEI. Trimming removed 6 bases from V and 10 bases from J, with 16 bases in between. This CDR3 reads CASSEQGFDSPLHF. CDR3 bases: TGTGCCAGCAGCGAACAGGGTTTTGACTCACCCCTCCACTTT.

The chain employs TRBV3-1 (or the pseudogene TRBV3-2) and TRBJ2-2; D not certain. The CDR3 spans 11 residues. The ends were cut back, 10 bases at V and 5 bases at J, with 8 bases in the middle. The germline V gene has CDR1 LGHDT and CDR2 YNNKEL (reference sequence). Written as DNA, the CDR3 is TGTGCCACCTATGAAACCGGGGAGCTGTTTTTT. Translation gives CATYETGELFF.

The CDR3 nucleotides are TGTGCCATCAACAACAGGGCTGGGGCCAACGTCCTGACTTTC. Protein: CAINNRAGANVLTF. The chain is built from TRBV10-3 and TRBJ2-6, with D tentatively TRBD1 (6 bases). The V end was cut by 7 bases, the J end by 2 bases, with 9 bases between. The V gene's germline CDR1 is ENHRY and CDR2 SYGVKD. The CDR3 runs 14 residues.

The chain is built from TRBV11-2 and TRBJ2-7; 11 bases align to TRBD1. CDR3 size: 17 residues. Germline assignment: CDR1 SGHAT and CDR2 FQNNGV. V lost 6 bases to trimming and J lost 4 bases; unmatched junction nucleotides: 14. The CDR3 DNA sequence: TGTGCCAGCAGTGACGCCCTTTGGGGACAGGGGGTATACGAGCAGTACTTC. Its protein is CASSDALWGQGVYEQYF.

V is TRBV30 and J is TRBJ2-6; a weak D match, TRBD2 (6 bases). CDR3 length equals 15 residues. CDR1 is GTSNPN and CDR2 is SVGIG in the germline V gene (reference sequence). V shed 4 bases and J shed 0 bases, with 10 bases lying between them. Written as DNA, the CDR3 is TGTGCCTGGACCGCGGGACGCTCTGGGGCCAACGTCCTGACTTTC. Encoded protein: CAWTAGRSGANVLTF.

J is TRBJ2-7 and V is TRBV7-2; tentatively, D is TRBD2 (7 bases). The CDR3 is 16 residues long. Trimming cost V 3 bases and J 0 bases, with 15 bases left between them. The germline CDR1 and CDR2 sequences are SGHTA and FQGNSA. The CDR3: CASSLQARGPSYEQYF. For the CDR3, the DNA is TGTGCCAGCAGCTTGCAAGCGCGGGGGCCCTCCTACGAGCAGTACTTC.

This chain uses TRBV4-3 with TRBJ2-1, with a weak D call TRBD2 (6 bases). Between the trimmed V and J ends, which lost 0 bases and 7 bases, there was a span of 7 bases. The CDR3 covers 13 residues. The germline V gene has CDR1 LGHNA and CDR2 YSLEER. In DNA, the CDR3 is TGCGCCAGCAGCCAAGATGCGGGAAATGAGCAGTTCTTC. As protein: CASSQDAGNEQFF.

The rearrangement uses TRBV12-3 or TRBV12-4 and TRBJ2-1; TRBD1 is a possible D gene (5 bases). CDR3 size: 11 residues. Trimming took off 6 bases at V and 8 bases at J, with 8 bases between the two ends. The CDR3 here is CASRGHHEQFF. CDR3 nucleotides: TGTGCCAGCAGAGGACACCATGAGCAGTTCTTC.

The chain uses TRBV3-1 (or the pseudogene TRBV3-2) and TRBJ1-2, with D possibly being TRBD1 (6 bases). The ends were cut back, 4 bases at V and 7 bases at J, with 13 bases in the middle. Germline loops: CDR1 LGHDT, CDR2 YNNKEL (reference sequence). CDR3 size: 13 residues. CDR3 coding DNA: TGTGCCAGCAGCCCTCTACAGGGTAGTGGCTACACCTTC. This encodes CASSPLQGSGYTF.

The chain uses TRBV30 and TRBJ2-7, with 8 nucleotides matching TRBD1. CDR3 length: 16 residues. In germline, CDR1 is GTSNPN, CDR2 SVGIG (reference sequence). V shed 2 bases, J shed 3 bases, and the junction held 12 bases outside the gene matches. The CDR3 DNA is TGTGCCTGGAGTACCGTAGGACAGGGACATATCTACGAGCAGTACTTC. Translation gives CAWSTVGQGHIYEQYF.